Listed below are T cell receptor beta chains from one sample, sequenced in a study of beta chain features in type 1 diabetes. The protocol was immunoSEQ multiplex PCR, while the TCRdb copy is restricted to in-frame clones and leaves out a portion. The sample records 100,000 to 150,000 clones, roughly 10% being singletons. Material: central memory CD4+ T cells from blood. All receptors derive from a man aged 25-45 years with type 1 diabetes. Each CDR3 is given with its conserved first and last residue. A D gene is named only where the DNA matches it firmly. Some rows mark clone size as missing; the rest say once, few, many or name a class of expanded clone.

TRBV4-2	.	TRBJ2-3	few	TGTGCCAGCAGCGGAACACTAGGAACAGATACGCAGTATTTT	CASSGTLGTDTQYF
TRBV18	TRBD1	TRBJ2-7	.	TGTGCCAGCTCACCACGGGACAGCTCCTACGAGCAGTACTTC	CASSPRDSSYEQYF
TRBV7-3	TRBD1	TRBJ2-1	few	TGTGCCAGCAGCCCCTCCGGGACAGGGGGCAATGAGCAGTTCTTC	CASSPSGTGGNEQFF
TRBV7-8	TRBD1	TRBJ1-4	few	TGTGCCAGCAGCCCTGACAGGGGGAGTGAAAAACTGTTTTTT	CASSPDRGSEKLFF
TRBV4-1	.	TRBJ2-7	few	TGCGCCAGCAGCCAGGCGGGTCCCGAGCAGTACTTC	CASSQAGPEQYF
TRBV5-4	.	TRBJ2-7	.	TGTGCCAGCAGCTTGCAGGGGGGCTACGAGCAGTACTTC	CASSLQGGYEQYF
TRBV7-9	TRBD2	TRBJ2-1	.	TGTGCCAGCAGCTTTATTGGGGCTAGCGGGGTGTACAATGAGCAGTTCTTC	CASSFIGASGVYNEQFF
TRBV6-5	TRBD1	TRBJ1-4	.	TGTGCCAGCAGTTCCCCGGGACAGGGGGACGAAAAACTGTTTTTT	CASSSPGQGDEKLFF
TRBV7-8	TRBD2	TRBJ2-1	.	TGTGCCAGCAGCCGGGGGGAGGGTGAGCAGTTCTTC	CASSRGEGEQFF
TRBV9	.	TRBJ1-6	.	TGTGCCAGCAGCGTAGCGGCGGGCGGATCACCCCTCCACTTT	CASSVAAGGSPLHF
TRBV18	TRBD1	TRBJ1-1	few	TGTGCCAGCTCACCCAGGACAGGGACGAACACTGAAGCTTTCTTT	CASSPRTGTNTEAFF
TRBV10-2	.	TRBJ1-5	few	TGCGCCAGCACTGGACAGTTCAATCAGCCCCAGCATTTT	CASTGQFNQPQHF
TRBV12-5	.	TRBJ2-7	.	TGTGCTAGTGGATCCGACTTGGGCTCCTACGAGCAGTACTTC	CASGSDLGSYEQYF
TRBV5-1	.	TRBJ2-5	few	TGCGCCAGCAGCCTCAGGGGTCAAGAGACCCAGTACTTC	CASSLRGQETQYF
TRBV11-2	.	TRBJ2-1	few	TGTGCCAGCAGCCCTGGGAGCGATCACAATGAGCAGTTCTTC	CASSPGSDHNEQFF
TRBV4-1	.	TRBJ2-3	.	TGCGCCAGCAGCCAAGGTCCTCCCAGGGGACGGGTGCATACGCAGTATTTT	CASSQGPPRGRVHTQYF
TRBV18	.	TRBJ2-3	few	TGTGCCAGCTCACCACGACAGAGCACAGATACGCAGTATTTT	CASSPRQSTDTQYF
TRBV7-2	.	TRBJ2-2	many	TGTGCCAGCAGCTTACAAGGGGAAAGGCTGTTTTTT	CASSLQGERLFF
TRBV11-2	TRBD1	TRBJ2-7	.	TGTGCCAGCAGCCGGGACAGGGGGCTTAGCGAGCAGTACTTC	CASSRDRGLSEQYF
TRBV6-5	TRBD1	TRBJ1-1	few	TGTGCCATCAGTCCTCGACAGGGCACAAACACTGAAGCTTTCTTT	CAISPRQGTNTEAFF
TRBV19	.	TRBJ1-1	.	TGTGCCAGTAGAACGGCGGGGGCAAGGTCTGAAGCTTTCTTT	CASRTAGARSEAFF
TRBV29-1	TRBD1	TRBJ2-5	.	TGCAGCGCTCACAGGGGATACCAAGAGACCCAGTACTTC	CSAHRGYQETQYF
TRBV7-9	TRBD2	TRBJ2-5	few	TGTGCCAGCAGCCAAGGACTAGCGGGGGGTGACTTCCAAGAGACCCAGTACTTC	CASSQGLAGGDFQETQYF
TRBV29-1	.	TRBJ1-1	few	TGCAGCGCCTTGGGGCAGGCGAACACTGAAGCTTTCTTT	CSALGQANTEAFF
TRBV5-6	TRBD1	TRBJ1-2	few	TGTGCCAGCAGCTCAGACAGGGTCTATGGCTACACCTTC	CASSSDRVYGYTF
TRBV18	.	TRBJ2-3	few	TGTGCCAGCTCACCCCGAGGGCTAGCAGATACGCAGTATTTT	CASSPRGLADTQYF
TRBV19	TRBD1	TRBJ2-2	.	TGTGCCAGAATTACAGGGGGTATCACCGGGGAGCTGTTTTTT	CARITGGITGELFF
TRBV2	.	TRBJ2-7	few	TGTGCCAGCAGTCGGGACTCCAGGAGCTCCTACGAGCAGTACTTC	CASSRDSRSSYEQYF
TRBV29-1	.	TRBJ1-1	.	TGCAGCGTTGGGGAGGGACGGGCGACTGAAGCTTTCTTT	CSVGEGRATEAFF
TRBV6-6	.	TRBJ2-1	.	TGTGCCAGCAGCGACCAGGCGAATGAGCAGTTCTTC	CASSDQANEQFF
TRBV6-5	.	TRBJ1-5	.	TGTGCCAGCAGTTATGGCAGGGAAGGCAATCAGCCCCAGCATTTT	CASSYGREGNQPQHF
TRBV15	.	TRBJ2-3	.	TGTGCCACCAGCCACAAAGCGGGAGATACGCAGTATTTT	CATSHKAGDTQYF
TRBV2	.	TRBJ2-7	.	TGTGCCCTAAACCCCCTCGGGGGGCAGTACGAGCAGTACTTC	CALNPLGGQYEQYF
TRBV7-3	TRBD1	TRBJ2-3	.	TGTGCCAGCAGCCCATGGGGACAGGACACAGATACGCAGTATTTT	CASSPWGQDTDTQYF
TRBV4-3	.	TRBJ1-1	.	TGCGCCAGCAGCCACTCACAGGGAGCTGACACTGAAGCTTTCTTT	CASSHSQGADTEAFF
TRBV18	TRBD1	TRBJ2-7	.	TGTGCCAGCTCACCGGGACAGGGTGGAGGGGAGCAGTACTTC	CASSPGQGGGEQYF
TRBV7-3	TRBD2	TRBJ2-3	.	TGTGCCAGCAGCTTATTAGCGGGAGGGGGGGTTGCAGATACGCAGTATTTT	CASSLLAGGGVADTQYF
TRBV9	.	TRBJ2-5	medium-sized	TGTGCCAGCAGCGCCATGGTAGGGGCCTACCAAGAGACCCAGTACTTC	CASSAMVGAYQETQYF
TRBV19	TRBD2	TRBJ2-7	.	TGTGCCAGTAGCGAAACGAGGGAGGGTGAGCAGTACTTC	CASSETREGEQYF
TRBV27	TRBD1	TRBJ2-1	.	TGTGCCAGCACAGAACAGGGGTGGATGAATGAGCAGTTCTTC	CASTEQGWMNEQFF
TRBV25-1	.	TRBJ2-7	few	TGTGCCAGCGCTATTGCGGGGAGGTCCTACGAGCAGTACTTC	CASAIAGRSYEQYF
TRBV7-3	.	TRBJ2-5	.	TGTGCCAGCAGCATTAACTCTGTGGTTGAGACCCAGTACTTC	CASSINSVVETQYF
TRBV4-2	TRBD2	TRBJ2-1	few	TGTGCCAGCAGCCAAGATCTGGTCGGCGGGGGGGCCCATGAGCAGTTCTTC	CASSQDLVGGGAHEQFF
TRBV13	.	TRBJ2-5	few	TGTGCCAGCACCCGAGAATCGGGAAAGACCCAGTACTTC	CASTRESGKTQYF